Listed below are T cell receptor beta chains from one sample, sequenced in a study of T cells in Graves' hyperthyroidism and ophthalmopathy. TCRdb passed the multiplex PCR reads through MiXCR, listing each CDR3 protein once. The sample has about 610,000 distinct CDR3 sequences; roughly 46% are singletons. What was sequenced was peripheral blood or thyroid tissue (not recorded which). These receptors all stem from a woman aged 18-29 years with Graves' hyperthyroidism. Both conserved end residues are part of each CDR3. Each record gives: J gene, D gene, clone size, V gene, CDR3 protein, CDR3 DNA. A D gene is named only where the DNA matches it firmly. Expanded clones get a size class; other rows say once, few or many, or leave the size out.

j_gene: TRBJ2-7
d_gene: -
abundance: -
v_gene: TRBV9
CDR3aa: CASSPGGTGAYEQYF
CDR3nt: TGTGCCAGCAGCCCCGGGGGGACAGGAGCCTACGAGCAGTACTTC

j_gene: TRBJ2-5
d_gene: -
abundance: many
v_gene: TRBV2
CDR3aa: CASSEWASRGETQYF
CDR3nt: TGTGCCAGCAGTGAATGGGCTAGCCGAGGAGAGACCCAGTACTTC

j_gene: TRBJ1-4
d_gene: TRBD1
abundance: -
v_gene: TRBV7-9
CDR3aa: CASSPTGGNEKLFF
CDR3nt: TGTGCCAGCAGCCCGACAGGGGGGAATGAAAAACTGTTTTTT

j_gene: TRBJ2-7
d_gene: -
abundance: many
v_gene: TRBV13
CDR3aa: CASSLGGFRGEQYF
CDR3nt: TGTGCCAGCAGCTTGGGCGGATTCAGGGGTGAGCAGTACTTC

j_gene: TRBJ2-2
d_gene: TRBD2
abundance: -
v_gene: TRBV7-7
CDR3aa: CASSLAPVLAGETGELFF
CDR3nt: TGTGCTAGCAGCTTAGCGCCGGTACTAGCGGGAGAGACCGGGGAGCTGTTTTTT

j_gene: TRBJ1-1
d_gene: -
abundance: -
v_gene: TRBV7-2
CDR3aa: CASSLGGAGGMGTEAFF
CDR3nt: TGTGCCAGCAGCTTAGGAGGGGCGGGGGGCATGGGCACTGAAGCTTTCTTT

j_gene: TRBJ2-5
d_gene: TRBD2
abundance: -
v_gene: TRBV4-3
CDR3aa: CASSHGTSGQETQYF
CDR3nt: TGCGCCAGCAGCCACGGGACTAGCGGACAAGAGACCCAGTACTTC

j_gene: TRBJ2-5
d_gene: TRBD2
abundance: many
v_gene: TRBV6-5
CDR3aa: CASRPSGRATETQYF
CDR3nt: TGTGCCAGCAGGCCTAGCGGGAGGGCCACTGAGACCCAGTACTTC

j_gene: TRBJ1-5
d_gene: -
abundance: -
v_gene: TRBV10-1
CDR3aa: CASSGIGRRNQPQHF
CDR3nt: TGCGCCAGCAGTGGGATCGGACGGCGAAATCAGCCCCAGCATTTT

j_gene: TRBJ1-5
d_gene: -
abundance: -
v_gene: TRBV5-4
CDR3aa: CASSLGYGGNQPQHF
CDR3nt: TGTGCCAGCAGCTTAGGGTATGGGGGCAATCAGCCCCAGCATTTT

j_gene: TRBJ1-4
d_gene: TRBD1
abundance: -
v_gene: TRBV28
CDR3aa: CASSLDPRGFGEKLFF
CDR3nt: TGTGCCAGCAGCCTAGACCCCAGGGGGTTTGGTGAAAAACTGTTTTTT

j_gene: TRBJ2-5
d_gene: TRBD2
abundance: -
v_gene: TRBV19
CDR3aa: CASSPGTSGSWGQETQYF
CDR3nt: TGTGCCAGCTCACCAGGCACTAGCGGGAGTTGGGGGCAAGAGACCCAGTACTTC

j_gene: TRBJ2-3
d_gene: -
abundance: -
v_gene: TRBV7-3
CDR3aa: CASSLPGTTDTQYF
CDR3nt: TGTGCCAGCAGCTTGCCAGGGACCACAGATACGCAGTATTTT

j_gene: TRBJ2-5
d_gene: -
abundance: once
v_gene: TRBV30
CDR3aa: CAWIQYVGGQETQYF
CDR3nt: TGTGCCTGGATTCAATACGTTGGGGGCCAAGAGACCCAGTACTTC

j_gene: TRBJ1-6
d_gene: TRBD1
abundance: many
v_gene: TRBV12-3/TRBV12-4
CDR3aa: CASSPQGVNSPLHF
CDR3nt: TGTGCCAGCAGCCCACAGGGGGTTAATTCACCCCTCCACTTT

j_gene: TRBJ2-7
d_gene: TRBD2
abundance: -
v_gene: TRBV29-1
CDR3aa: CSVEGGLAGEPNEQYF
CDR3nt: TGCAGCGTTGAAGGGGGGCTAGCGGGAGAGCCCAACGAGCAGTACTTC

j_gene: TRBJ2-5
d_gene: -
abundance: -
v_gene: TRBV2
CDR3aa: CASRMSQYF
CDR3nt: TGTGCCAGCAGAATGAGCCAGTACTTC

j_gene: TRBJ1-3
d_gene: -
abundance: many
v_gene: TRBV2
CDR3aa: CASSLDSSPGNTIYF
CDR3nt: TGTGCCAGCAGCTTGGACAGTTCTCCTGGAAACACCATATATTTT

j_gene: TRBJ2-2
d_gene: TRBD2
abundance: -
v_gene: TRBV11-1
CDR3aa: CASSLSLAGYTGELSF
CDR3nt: TGTGCCAGCAGCTTAAGCCTAGCGGGTTACACCGGGGAGCTGTCTTTT

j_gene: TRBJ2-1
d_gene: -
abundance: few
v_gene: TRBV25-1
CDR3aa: CASSEGGAVHEQFF
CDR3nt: TGTGCCAGCAGTGAGGGTGGCGCCGTCCATGAGCAGTTCTTC

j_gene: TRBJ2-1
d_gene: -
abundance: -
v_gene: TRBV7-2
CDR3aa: CASSSGWLMNEQFF
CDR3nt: TGTGCCAGTAGCTCGGGCTGGCTGATGAATGAGCAGTTCTTC

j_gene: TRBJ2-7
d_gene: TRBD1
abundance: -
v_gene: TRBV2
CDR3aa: CASSAREGFGQGFEQYF
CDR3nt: TGTGCCAGCAGTGCTAGAGAGGGATTCGGACAGGGGTTCGAGCAGTACTTC

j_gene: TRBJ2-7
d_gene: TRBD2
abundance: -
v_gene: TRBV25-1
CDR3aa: CALIAGGYEQYF
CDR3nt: TGTGCCCTCATAGCGGGAGGGTACGAGCAGTACTTC

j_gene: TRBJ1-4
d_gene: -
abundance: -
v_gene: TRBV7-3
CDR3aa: CASSLDGGLEKLFF
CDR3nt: TGTGCCAGCAGCCTAGACGGGGGGCTTGAAAAACTGTTTTTT

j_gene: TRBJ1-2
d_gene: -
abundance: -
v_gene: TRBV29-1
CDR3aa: CSVKDRYGYTF
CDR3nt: TGCAGCGTCAAAGATCGCTATGGCTACACCTTC

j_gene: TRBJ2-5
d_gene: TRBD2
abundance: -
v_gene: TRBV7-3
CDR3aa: CASSESGTSGRAQKTQYF
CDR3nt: TGTGCCAGCAGCGAATCCGGGACTAGCGGGAGGGCCCAAAAGACCCAGTACTTC

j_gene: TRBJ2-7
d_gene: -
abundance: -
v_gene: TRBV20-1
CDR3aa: CSAVARYSYEQYF
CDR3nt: TGCAGTGCTGTGGCCAGGTACTCCTACGAGCAGTACTTC

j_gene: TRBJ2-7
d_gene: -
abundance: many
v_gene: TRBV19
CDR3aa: CASSIPGSSLLEQYF
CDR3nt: TGTGCCAGTAGTATCCCCGGGAGCTCCCTTCTCGAGCAGTACTTC

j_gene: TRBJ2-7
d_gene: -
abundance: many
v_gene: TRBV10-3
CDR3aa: CAIRTELGEQYF
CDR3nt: TGTGCCATCCGTACGGAGTTGGGCGAGCAGTACTTC

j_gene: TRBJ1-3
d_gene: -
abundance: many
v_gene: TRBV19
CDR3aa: CASSIAATSGNTIYF
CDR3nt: TGTGCCAGTAGTATAGCAGCTACCTCTGGAAACACCATATATTTT

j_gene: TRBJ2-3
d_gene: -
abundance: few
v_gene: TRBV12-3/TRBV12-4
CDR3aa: CASSPRSQTDTQYF
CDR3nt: TGTGCCAGCAGTCCAAGGTCCCAGACAGATACGCAGTATTTT

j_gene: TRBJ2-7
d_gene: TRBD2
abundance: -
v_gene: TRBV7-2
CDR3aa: CASSLVMGREEQYF
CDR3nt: TGTGCCAGCAGCTTAGTTATGGGGAGGGAAGAGCAGTACTTC

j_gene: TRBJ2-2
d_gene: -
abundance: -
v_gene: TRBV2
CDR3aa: CASSEGAAGELFF
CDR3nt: TGTGCCAGCAGTGAAGGTGCGGCAGGGGAGCTGTTTTTT

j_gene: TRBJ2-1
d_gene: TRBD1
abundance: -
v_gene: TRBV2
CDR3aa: CASGTGSNEQLF
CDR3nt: TGTGCCAGCGGGACAGGGTCGAATGAGCAGCTCTTC

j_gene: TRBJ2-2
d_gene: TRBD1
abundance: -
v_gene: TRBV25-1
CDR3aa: CASRQGDTGELFF
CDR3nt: TGTGCCAGCAGACAGGGGGACACCGGGGAGCTGTTTTTT

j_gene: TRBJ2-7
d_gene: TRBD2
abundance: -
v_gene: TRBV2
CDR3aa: CASIRLAEIYEQYF
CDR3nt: TGTGCCAGCATTCGACTAGCGGAAATCTACGAGCAGTACTTC

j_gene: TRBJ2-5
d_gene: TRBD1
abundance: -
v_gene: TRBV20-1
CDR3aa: CSARQTGETQYF
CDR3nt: TGCAGTGCTAGACAGACAGGGGAGACCCAGTACTTC

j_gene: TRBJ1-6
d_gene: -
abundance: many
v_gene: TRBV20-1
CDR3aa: CSAVTGYNSPLHF
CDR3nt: TGCAGTGCCGTCACAGGCTATAATTCACCCCTCCACTTT

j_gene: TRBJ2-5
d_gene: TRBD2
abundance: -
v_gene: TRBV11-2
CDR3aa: CASSVLAGAYDMETQYF
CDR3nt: TGTGCCAGCAGCGTACTAGCGGGAGCCTACGATATGGAGACCCAGTACTTC

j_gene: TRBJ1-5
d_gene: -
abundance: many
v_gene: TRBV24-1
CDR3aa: CATGETNSNQPQHF
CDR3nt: TGTGCCACCGGGGAAACAAATAGCAATCAGCCCCAGCATTTT

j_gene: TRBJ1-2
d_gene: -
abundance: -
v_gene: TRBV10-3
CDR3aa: CAISESGEGYTF
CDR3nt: TGTGCCATCAGTGAGTCGGGAGAGGGCTACACCTTC

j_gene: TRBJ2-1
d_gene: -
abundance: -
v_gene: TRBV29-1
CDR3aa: CSVAKGKYNEQFF
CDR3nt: TGCAGCGTTGCGAAAGGGAAATACAATGAGCAGTTCTTC

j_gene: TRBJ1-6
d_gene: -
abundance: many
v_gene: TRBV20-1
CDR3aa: CSARDTTVGDNSPLHF
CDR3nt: TGCAGTGCTAGAGATACTACAGTGGGAGATAATTCACCCCTCCACTTT

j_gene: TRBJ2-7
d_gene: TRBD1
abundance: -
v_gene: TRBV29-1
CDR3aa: CSVGRTPGGAEQYF
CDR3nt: TGCAGCGTTGGTAGGACTCCAGGGGGAGCCGAGCAGTACTTC

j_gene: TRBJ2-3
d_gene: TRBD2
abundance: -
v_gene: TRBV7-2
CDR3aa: CAGSLSGGNTDTQYF
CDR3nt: TGTGCCGGCAGCTTAAGCGGGGGTAACACAGATACGCAGTATTTT

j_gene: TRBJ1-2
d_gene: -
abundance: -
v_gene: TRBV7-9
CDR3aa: CASSLPGQIGNYGYTF
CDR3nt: TGTGCCAGCAGCTTGCCAGGGCAGATTGGGAACTATGGCTACACCTTC

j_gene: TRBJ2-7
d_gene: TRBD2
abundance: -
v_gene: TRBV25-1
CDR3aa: CASSLPSGGPSDEQYF
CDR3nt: TGTGCCAGCAGTTTGCCTAGCGGGGGTCCATCGGACGAGCAGTACTTC

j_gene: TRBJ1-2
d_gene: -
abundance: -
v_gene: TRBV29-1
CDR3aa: CSVEELSYGYTF
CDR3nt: TGCAGCGTTGAAGAGCTTTCTTATGGCTACACCTTC

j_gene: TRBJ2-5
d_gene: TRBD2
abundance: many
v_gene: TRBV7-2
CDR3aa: CASSSGLAGAQETQYF
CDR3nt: TGTGCCAGCAGCTCGGGACTAGCGGGAGCCCAAGAGACCCAGTACTTC

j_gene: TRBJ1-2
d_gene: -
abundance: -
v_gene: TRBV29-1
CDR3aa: CSVRRGGNYGYTF
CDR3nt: TGCAGCGTTAGGCGTGGGGGCAACTATGGCTACACCTTC

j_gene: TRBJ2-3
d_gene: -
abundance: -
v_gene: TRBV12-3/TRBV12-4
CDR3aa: CASSLGGQSSTDTQYF
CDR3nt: TGTGCCAGCAGCTTAGGAGGGCAGTCTAGCACAGATACGCAGTATTTT

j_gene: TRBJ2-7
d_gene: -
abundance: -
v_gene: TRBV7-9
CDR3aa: CASSPSGSYGYEQYF
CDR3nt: TGTGCCAGCAGCCCATCGGGGTCCTATGGCTACGAGCAGTACTTC

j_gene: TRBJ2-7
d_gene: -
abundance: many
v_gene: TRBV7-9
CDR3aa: CASSHAAGYEQYF
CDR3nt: TGTGCCAGCAGCCATGCGGCGGGCTACGAGCAGTACTTC

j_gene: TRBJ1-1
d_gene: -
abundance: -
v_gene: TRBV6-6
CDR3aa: CASNWREGTFF
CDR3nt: TGTGCCAGCAATTGGAGGGAGGGCACTTTCTTT

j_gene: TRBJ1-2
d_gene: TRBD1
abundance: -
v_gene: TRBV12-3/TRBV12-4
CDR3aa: CASSETGGRNYGYTF
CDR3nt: TGTGCCAGCAGCGAGACAGGGGGCAGAAACTATGGCTACACCTTC

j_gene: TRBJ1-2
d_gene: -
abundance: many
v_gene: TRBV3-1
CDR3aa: CASSQTITAANYGYTF
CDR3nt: TGTGCCAGCAGCCAAACCATTACAGCAGCTAACTATGGCTACACCTTC

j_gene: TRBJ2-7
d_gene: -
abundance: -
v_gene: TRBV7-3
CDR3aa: CASSPERMGEQYF
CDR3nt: TGTGCCAGCAGCCCGGAGCGGATGGGTGAGCAGTACTTC

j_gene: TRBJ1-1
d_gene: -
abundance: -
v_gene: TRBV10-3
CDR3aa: CAISTSSLRGATEAFF
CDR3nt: TGTGCCATCAGTACTTCCTCACTAAGGGGTGCCACTGAAGCTTTCTTT